The present T cell receptor beta chain was sequenced within a study of blood T cell repertoires in COVID-19. Study details: Specimens from acute and convalescent COVID-19 originated in the United States, Italy and Spain. PBMCs, B-cell-depleted T cells, or T cells provided the cDNA or gDNA that made up the material.

Original analysis: Reference gene primers were amplified, and this amplification served to estimate nucleated cell counts. Profiled with immunoSEQ multiplex PCR; TCRdb holds only in-frame clones, not every one. The V and J calls and clone size were taken over from that table, and D and trimming were inferred from the DNA. The profile shows roughly 79,000 clones, roughly four fifths of them singletons. Germline-derived CDR1 and CDR2 are MNHNY and SVGAGI (reference sequence). Losses at the gene ends were 6 bases for V and 2 bases for J; bases not matched to a gene: 6. The CDR3 runs 15 residues. The V gene is TRBV6-6, the J gene TRBJ1-2; 10 nucleotides match TRBD1. This clonotype was obtained from a human donor in a cohort sampled during active COVID-19. The sample consisted of peripheral blood. The CDR3 coding sequence is TGTGCCAGCAGAGCCGGGACAGGGGCCAACTATGGCTACACCTTC. Its protein product is CASRAGTGANYGYTF.